This is a list of T cell receptor beta chains from one sample in a study of T cells in Graves' hyperthyroidism and ophthalmopathy. Using its own MiXCR run on the multiplex PCR reads, TCRdb lists one record per CDR3 protein. The sample shows some 510,000 distinct CDR3 sequences, approximately 44% of them seen only once. Sequenced: peripheral blood or thyroid tissue (not recorded which). These TCRs come from a woman between 18 and 29 years old with Graves' hyperthyroidism. The CDR3 runs from the conserved cysteine through the conserved F or W. The D gene is left open where the match is weak. Rows may omit the clone size; those that give it use once, few, many or a size class.

cdr3_length,v_call,j_call,d_call,clone_size,cdr3_aa,cdr3_nt
13,TRBV2,TRBJ2-5,TRBD2,NA,CASTRIAGETQYF,TGTGCCAGCACTCGAATAGCGGGCGAGACCCAGTACTTC
11,TRBV25-1,TRBJ1-4,NA,NA,CASRLGSKLFF,TGTGCCAGCAGGTTAGGGTCAAAACTGTTTTTT
14,TRBV9,TRBJ2-7,TRBD1,few,CASSPDRDSYEQYF,TGTGCCAGCAGCCCTGACAGGGATTCCTACGAGCAGTACTTC
13,TRBV2,TRBJ1-1,NA,NA,CARTGAGNTEAFF,TGTGCCCGCACCGGGGCAGGGAACACTGAAGCTTTCTTT
14,TRBV29-1,TRBJ2-7,TRBD1,many,CSVAAQGSSYEQYF,TGCAGCGTTGCCGCACAGGGGTCCTCCTACGAGCAGTACTTC
15,TRBV4-2,TRBJ1-1,NA,NA,CASSQDGGLNTEAFF,TGTGCCAGCAGCCAAGATGGAGGTCTGAACACTGAAGCTTTCTTT
16,TRBV7-8,TRBJ1-2,TRBD1,NA,CASSLAGQGAYYGYTF,TGTGCCAGCAGCTTAGCCGGACAGGGGGCTTACTATGGCTACACCTTC
15,TRBV2,TRBJ1-3,NA,NA,CASSQDRTGGNTIYF,TGTGCCAGCAGTCAGGACAGAACTGGCGGAAACACCATATATTTT
14,TRBV6-5,TRBJ2-7,NA,NA,CASSRLDPSYEQYF,TGTGCCAGCAGTCGACTGGACCCCTCCTACGAGCAGTACTTC
14,TRBV5-4,TRBJ1-2,TRBD1,few,CASSWTGMDYGYTF,TGTGCCAGCAGCTGGACAGGGATGGATTATGGCTACACCTTC
12,TRBV29-1,TRBJ2-7,TRBD1,many,CSTRTGSGEQYF,TGCAGCACTAGGACAGGGTCGGGCGAGCAGTACTTC
15,TRBV24-1,TRBJ2-2,NA,NA,CATSDFSRNTGELFF,TGTGCCACCAGTGATTTTTCAAGGAACACCGGGGAGCTGTTTTTT
14,TRBV2,TRBJ1-5,NA,NA,CATSEQDSNQPQHF,TGTGCCACCTCGGAGCAGGATAGCAATCAGCCCCAGCATTTT
16,TRBV7-9,TRBJ1-1,NA,NA,CASSLVMGKGNTEAFF,TGTGCCAGCAGCTTAGTAATGGGGAAGGGGAACACTGAAGCTTTCTTT
15,TRBV20-1,TRBJ1-6,TRBD1,NA,CSAFDRGPRNSPLHF,TGCAGTGCTTTTGACAGGGGACCCCGTAATTCACCCCTCCACTTT
11,TRBV10-3,TRBJ2-7,NA,NA,CASSFEKVQYF,TGTGCCAGCAGTTTTGAGAAGGTGCAGTACTTC
13,TRBV6-6,TRBJ1-2,TRBD1,many,CASRTGTVYGYTF,TGTGCCAGCCGAACCGGGACAGTTTACGGCTACACCTTC
10,TRBV20-1,TRBJ2-2,NA,few,CSAGTGELFF,TGCAGTGCTGGAACGGGGGAGCTGTTTTTT
14,TRBV20-1,TRBJ2-7,NA,few,CSATHRLYNYEQYF,TGCAGTGCAACGCATCGACTATATAACTACGAGCAGTACTTC
13,TRBV27,TRBJ1-5,NA,NA,CASSSRLNQPQHF,TGTGCCAGCAGTTCTCGGCTCAATCAGCCCCAGCATTTT
15,TRBV15,TRBJ1-2,TRBD1,NA,CATREDDRDSYGYTF,TGTGCCACCAGGGAAGACGACAGGGATAGCTATGGCTACACCTTC
16,TRBV29-1,TRBJ2-2,TRBD2,few,CSVEDQLAINTGELFF,TGCAGCGTTGAAGATCAACTAGCGATAAACACCGGGGAGCTGTTTTTT
11,TRBV10-3,TRBJ1-2,NA,NA,CATSSGAGYTF,TGTGCCACCAGCAGTGGGGCTGGCTACACCTTC
15,TRBV7-2,TRBJ2-7,TRBD2,NA,CAGSLVAGDFSEQYF,TGTGCCGGCAGCTTAGTGGCGGGAGACTTTTCCGAGCAGTACTTC
16,TRBV9,TRBJ1-2,NA,many,CASSVDWTEDNYGYTF,TGTGCCAGCAGCGTAGATTGGACAGAGGACAACTATGGCTACACCTTC
13,TRBV12-3/TRBV12-4,TRBJ2-5,TRBD1,few,CASGGQGQETQYF,TGTGCTAGTGGTGGACAGGGGCAAGAGACCCAGTACTTC
16,TRBV7-8,TRBJ1-3,NA,NA,CASSFPRRSSGNTIYF,TGTGCCAGCAGCTTTCCACGACGGAGCTCTGGAAACACCATATATTTT
15,TRBV7-9,TRBJ2-7,NA,NA,CASRSYSGPSYEQYF,TGCGCCAGCAGGTCTTATAGCGGCCCCTCCTACGAGCAGTACTTC
13,TRBV7-9,TRBJ1-5,NA,many,CASRGEGNQPQHF,TGTGCCAGCAGAGGCGAGGGCAATCAGCCCCAGCATTTT
13,TRBV7-9,TRBJ2-7,NA,many,CASSQDRPYEQYF,TGTGCCAGCAGCCAAGATAGACCCTACGAGCAGTACTTC
14,TRBV7-2,TRBJ1-4,NA,few,CASSQDKANEKLFF,TGTGCCAGCAGCCAAGACAAGGCTAATGAAAAACTGTTTTTT
14,TRBV20-1,TRBJ1-6,NA,once,CSAPVSSYNSPLHF,TGCAGTGCGCCGGTTAGCTCCTATAATTCACCCCTCCACTTT
14,TRBV2,TRBJ1-6,NA,many,CASSEWGASSPLHF,TGTGCCAGCAGTGAATGGGGGGCTAGTTCACCCCTCCACTTT
16,TRBV24-1,TRBJ2-2,NA,few,CATSDLDRGGTGELFF,TGTGCCACCAGTGATTTGGACAGGGGAGGGACCGGGGAGCTGTTTTTT
14,TRBV11-2,TRBJ2-7,NA,NA,CASSPTEDPREQYF,TGTGCCAGCAGCCCAACCGAGGACCCTAGGGAGCAGTACTTC
13,TRBV14,TRBJ1-2,NA,few,CASSRGWGYGYTF,TGTGCCAGCAGCCGGGGGTGGGGCTACGGCTACACCTTC
12,TRBV2,TRBJ1-1,NA,many,CASREGYTEAFF,TGTGCCAGCAGGGAGGGGTACACTGAAGCTTTCTTT
8,TRBV7-2,TRBJ1-6,NA,NA,CASSKRHF,TGTGCCAGCAGCAAACGCCACTTT
13,TRBV11-2,TRBJ2-7,NA,few,CASSLEGTHEQYF,TGTGCCAGCAGCTTAGAGGGGACCCACGAGCAGTACTTC
13,TRBV29-1,TRBJ2-7,TRBD2,few,CSVGVAGAYEQYF,TGCAGCGTTGGGGTAGCGGGGGCCTACGAGCAGTACTTC
14,TRBV12-3/TRBV12-4,TRBJ2-5,TRBD2,many,CASSQLAGQETQYF,TGTGCCAGCAGTCAACTAGCGGGACAAGAGACCCAGTACTTC
17,TRBV12-3/TRBV12-4,TRBJ1-3,TRBD1,NA,CASSWTGLGGSGNTIYF,TGTGCCAGCAGTTGGACAGGGTTGGGAGGCTCTGGAAACACCATATATTTT
16,TRBV20-1,TRBJ2-7,TRBD2,NA,CSARSPSGTPSYEQYF,TGCAGTGCTAGATCACCCAGCGGGACCCCCTCCTACGAGCAGTACTTC
15,TRBV24-1,TRBJ1-2,NA,many,CATSDLEGPVSGYTF,TGTGCCACCAGTGATTTGGAGGGGCCCGTTTCTGGCTACACCTTC
12,TRBV10-3,TRBJ1-5,NA,NA,CAISAAGTDQHF,TGTGCCATCAGTGCGGCAGGGACGGACCAGCATTTT
13,TRBV29-1,TRBJ2-7,NA,NA,CSVDAGRSYEQYF,TGCAGCGTTGATGCGGGGCGATCCTACGAGCAGTACTTC
12,TRBV7-2,TRBJ2-1,NA,NA,CASSLVLGEQFF,TGTGCCAGCAGCTTAGTCCTCGGGGAGCAGTTCTTC
14,TRBV7-9,TRBJ2-7,NA,few,CASSLGLLPGEQYF,TGTGCCAGCAGCTTAGGCCTTCTTCCGGGCGAGCAGTACTTC
12,TRBV2,TRBJ1-5,NA,NA,CASSFYNQPQHF,TGTGCCAGCAGTTTCTATAATCAGCCCCAACATTTT
14,TRBV7-2,TRBJ1-4,TRBD1,many,CASSLDRVEEKLFF,TGTGCCAGCAGCCTAGACAGGGTCGAGGAAAAACTGTTTTTT
12,TRBV29-1,TRBJ1-3,NA,many,CSAMGQGNTIYF,TGCAGCGCTATGGGACAAGGAAACACCATATATTTT
15,TRBV2,TRBJ2-2,TRBD1,few,CASSKDRANTGELFF,TGTGCCAGCAGCAAAGACAGGGCGAACACCGGGGAGCTGTTTTTT
10,TRBV2,TRBJ1-2,NA,once,CAGGDYGYTF,TGTGCCGGAGGGGACTATGGCTACACCTTC
12,TRBV29-1,TRBJ1-1,TRBD1,NA,CSVRQGATEAFF,TGCAGCGTTAGACAGGGCGCGACCGAAGCTTTCTTT
13,TRBV2,TRBJ2-1,NA,NA,CASVRVPYNEQFF,TGTGCCAGCGTGCGGGTACCTTACAATGAGCAGTTCTTC
15,TRBV15,TRBJ2-6,NA,NA,CATSSWTSGANVLTF,TGTGCCACCAGCAGTTGGACATCTGGGGCCAACGTCCTGACTTTC
12,TRBV20-1,TRBJ2-2,NA,NA,CSASPNTGELFF,TGCAGTGCCTCACCGAACACCGGGGAGCTGTTTTTT
16,TRBV7-9,TRBJ1-2,TRBD1,few,CASSQGGQRSNYGYTF,TGTGCCAGCAGCCAAGGGGGACAGAGATCTAACTATGGCTACACCTTC